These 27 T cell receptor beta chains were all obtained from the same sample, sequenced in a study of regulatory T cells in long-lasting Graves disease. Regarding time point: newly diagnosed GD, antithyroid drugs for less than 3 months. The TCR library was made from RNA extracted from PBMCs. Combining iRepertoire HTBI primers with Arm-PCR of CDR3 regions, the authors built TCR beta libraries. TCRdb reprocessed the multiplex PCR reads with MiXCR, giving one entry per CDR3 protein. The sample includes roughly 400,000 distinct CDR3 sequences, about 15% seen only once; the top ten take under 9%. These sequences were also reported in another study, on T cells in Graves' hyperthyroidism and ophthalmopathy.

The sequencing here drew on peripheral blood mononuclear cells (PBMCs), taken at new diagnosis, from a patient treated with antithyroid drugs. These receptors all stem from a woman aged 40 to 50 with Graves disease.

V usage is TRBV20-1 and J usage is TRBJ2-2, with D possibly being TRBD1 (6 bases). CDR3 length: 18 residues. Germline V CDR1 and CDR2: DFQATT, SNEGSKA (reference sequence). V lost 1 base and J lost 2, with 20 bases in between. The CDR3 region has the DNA TGCAGTGCTAGAGCCAGGACAGACGAAAAAAGTAACACCGGGGAGCTGTTTTTT. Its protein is CSARARTDEKSNTGELFF.

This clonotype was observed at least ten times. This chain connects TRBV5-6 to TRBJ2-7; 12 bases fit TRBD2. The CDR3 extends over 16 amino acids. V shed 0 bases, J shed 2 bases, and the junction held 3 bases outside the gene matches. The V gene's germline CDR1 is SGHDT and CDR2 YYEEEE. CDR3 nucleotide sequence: TGTGCCAGCAGCTTGGGACTAGCGGGAGCCACCTACGAGCAGTACTTC. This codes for CASSLGLAGATYEQYF.

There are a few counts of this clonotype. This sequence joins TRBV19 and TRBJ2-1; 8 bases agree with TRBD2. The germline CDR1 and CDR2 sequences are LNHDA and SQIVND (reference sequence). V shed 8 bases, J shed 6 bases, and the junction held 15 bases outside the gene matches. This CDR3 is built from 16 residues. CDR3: CASGVPERESVNEQFF. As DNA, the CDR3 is TGTGCCAGTGGAGTTCCAGAGCGGGAGTCGGTCAATGAGCAGTTCTTC.

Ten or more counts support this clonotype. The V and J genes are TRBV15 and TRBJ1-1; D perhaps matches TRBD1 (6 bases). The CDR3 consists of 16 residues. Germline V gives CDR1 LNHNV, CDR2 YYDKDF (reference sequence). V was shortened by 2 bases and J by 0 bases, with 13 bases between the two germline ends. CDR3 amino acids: CATSRRRTVMNTEAFF. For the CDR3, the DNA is TGTGCCACCAGCAGACGTCGGACAGTCATGAACACTGAAGCTTTCTTT.

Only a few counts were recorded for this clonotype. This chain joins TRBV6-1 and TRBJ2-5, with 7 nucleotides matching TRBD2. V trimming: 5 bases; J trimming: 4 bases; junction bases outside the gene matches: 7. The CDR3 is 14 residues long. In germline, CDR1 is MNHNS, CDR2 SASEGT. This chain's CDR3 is CASSRDYGGETQYF. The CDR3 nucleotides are TGTGCCAGCAGTCGGGACTATGGCGGAGAGACCCAGTACTTC.

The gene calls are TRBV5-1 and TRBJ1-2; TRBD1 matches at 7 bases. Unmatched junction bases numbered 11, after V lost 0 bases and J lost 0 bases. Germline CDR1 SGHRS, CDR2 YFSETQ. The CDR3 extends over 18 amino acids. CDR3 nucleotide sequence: TGCGCCAGCAGCTTGGCAACCCAAGGACAGGAAACTAACTATGGCTACACCTTC. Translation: CASSLATQGQETNYGYTF. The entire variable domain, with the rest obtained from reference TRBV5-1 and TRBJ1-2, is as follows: KAGVTQTPRYLIKTRGQQVTLSCSPISGHRSVSWYQQTPGQGLQFLFEYFSETQRNKGNFPGRFSGRQFSNSRSEMNVSTLELGDSALYLCASSLATQGQETNYGYTFGSGTRLTVV.

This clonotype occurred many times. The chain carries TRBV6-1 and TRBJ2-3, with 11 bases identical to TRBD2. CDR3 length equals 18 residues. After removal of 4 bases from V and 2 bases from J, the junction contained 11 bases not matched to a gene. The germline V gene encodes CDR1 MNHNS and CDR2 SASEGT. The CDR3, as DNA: TGTGCCAGCAGTGGAACTAGCGGGAGTTCTATTGCCACAGATACGCAGTATTTT. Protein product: CASSGTSGSSIATDTQYF.

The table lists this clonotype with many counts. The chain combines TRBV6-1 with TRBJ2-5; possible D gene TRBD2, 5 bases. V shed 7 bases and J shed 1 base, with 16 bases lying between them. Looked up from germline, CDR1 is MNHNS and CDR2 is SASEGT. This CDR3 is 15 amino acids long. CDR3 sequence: CASIPMGSSQETQYF. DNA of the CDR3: TGTGCCAGCATTCCGATGGGGAGTAGCCAAGAGACCCAGTACTTC.

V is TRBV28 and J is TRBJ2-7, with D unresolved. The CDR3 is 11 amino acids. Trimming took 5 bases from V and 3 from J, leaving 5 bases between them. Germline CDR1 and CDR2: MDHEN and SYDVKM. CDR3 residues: CASSDRYEQYF. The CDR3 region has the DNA TGTGCCAGCAGTGACCGCTACGAGCAGTACTTC.

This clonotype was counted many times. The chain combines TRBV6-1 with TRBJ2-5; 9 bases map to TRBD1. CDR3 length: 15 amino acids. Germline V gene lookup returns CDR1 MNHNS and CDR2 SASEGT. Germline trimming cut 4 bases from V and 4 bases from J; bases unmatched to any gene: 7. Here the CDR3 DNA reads TGTGCCAGCAGTGTTGGACAGGGGTTAAGAGAGACCCAGTACTTC. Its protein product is CASSVGQGLRETQYF.

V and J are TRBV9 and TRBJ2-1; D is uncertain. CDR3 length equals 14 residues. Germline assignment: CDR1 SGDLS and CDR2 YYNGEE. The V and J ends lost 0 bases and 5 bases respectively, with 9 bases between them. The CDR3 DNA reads TGTGCCAGCAGCGTAGCCTTAGCTGACAATGAGCAGTTCTTC. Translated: CASSVALADNEQFF.

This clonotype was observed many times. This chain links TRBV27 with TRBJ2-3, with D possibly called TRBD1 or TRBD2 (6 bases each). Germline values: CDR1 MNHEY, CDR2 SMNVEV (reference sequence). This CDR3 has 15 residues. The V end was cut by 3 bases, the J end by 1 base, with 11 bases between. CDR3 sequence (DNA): TGTGCCAGCAGTTTGTACAGGGAGGGCACAGATACGCAGTATTTT. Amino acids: CASSLYREGTDTQYF.

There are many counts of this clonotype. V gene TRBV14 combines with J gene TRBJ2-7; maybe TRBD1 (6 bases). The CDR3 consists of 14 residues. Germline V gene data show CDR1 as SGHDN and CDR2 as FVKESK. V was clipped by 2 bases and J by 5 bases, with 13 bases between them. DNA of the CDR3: TGTGCCAGCAGCCAATTTGGTGGGGGCGACGAGCAGTACTTC. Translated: CASSQFGGGDEQYF.

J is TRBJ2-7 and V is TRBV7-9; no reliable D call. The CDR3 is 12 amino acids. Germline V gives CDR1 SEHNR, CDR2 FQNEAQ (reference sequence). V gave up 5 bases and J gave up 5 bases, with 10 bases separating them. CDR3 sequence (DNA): TGTGCCAGCAGCCCTGGCTTCCACGAGCAGTACTTC. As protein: CASSPGFHEQYF.

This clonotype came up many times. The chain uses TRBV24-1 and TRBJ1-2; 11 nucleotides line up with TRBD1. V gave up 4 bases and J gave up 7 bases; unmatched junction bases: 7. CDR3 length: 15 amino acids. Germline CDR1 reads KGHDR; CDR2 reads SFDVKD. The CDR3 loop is CATSERGQGAGGYTF. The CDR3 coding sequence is TGTGCCACCAGTGAACGTGGACAGGGGGCAGGTGGCTACACCTTC.

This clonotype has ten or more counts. For the CDR3, the DNA is TGCAGTGCTAGAGATAGAGGGACTAGCGCAACCTACAATGAGCAGTTCTTC. This gives the protein CSARDRGTSATYNEQFF. V is TRBV20-1 and J is TRBJ2-1; 10 bases fit TRBD2. This CDR3 contains 17 residues. Trimming cost V 0 bases and J 2 bases; bases outside gene matches: 7. Germline V gene sequence: CDR1 DFQATT, CDR2 SNEGSKA (reference sequence).

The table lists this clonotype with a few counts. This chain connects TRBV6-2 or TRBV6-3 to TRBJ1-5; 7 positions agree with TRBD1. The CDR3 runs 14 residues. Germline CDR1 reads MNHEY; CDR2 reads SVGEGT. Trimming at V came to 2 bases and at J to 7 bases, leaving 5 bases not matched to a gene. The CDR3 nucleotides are TGTGCCAGCAGTTACATACAGGGGATCCAGCCCCAGCATTTT. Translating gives CASSYIQGIQPQHF.

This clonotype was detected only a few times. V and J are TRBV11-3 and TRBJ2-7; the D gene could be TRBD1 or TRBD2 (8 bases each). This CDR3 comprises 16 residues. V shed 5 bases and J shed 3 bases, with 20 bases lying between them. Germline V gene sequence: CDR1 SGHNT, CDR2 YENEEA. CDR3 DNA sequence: TGTGCCAGCAGCCCCGGGGGGGGGACAGGACTCTACGAGCAGTACTTC. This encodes CASSPGGGTGLYEQYF.

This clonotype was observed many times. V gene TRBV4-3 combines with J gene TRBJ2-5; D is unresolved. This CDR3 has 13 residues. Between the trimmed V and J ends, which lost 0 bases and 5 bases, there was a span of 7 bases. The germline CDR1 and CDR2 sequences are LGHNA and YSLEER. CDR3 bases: TGCGCCAGCAGCCAAGAGTTTTGGGAGACCCAGTACTTC. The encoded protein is CASSQEFWETQYF.

The chain's CDR3 is CASSLSLAGLAKNIQYF. The CDR3 bases are TGTGCCAGCAGTTTATCACTAGCGGGACTAGCCAAAAACATTCAGTACTTC. V usage is TRBV27 and J usage is TRBJ2-4, with TRBD2 matching over 10 bases. After removal of 0 bases from V and 0 bases from J, the junction contained 2 bases not matched to a gene. Per germline, CDR1 MNHEY and CDR2 SMNVEV (reference sequence). The CDR3 is 17 residues long.

The CDR3 protein is CATSDLNRRGYNEQFF. CDR3 in DNA: TGTGCCACCAGTGATTTAAATAGACGGGGTTACAATGAGCAGTTCTTC. The chain couples TRBV24-1 to TRBJ2-1; D is possibly TRBD2 (5 bases). With 1 base removed from V and 4 bases from J, the gap between germline ends came to 13 bases. There are 16 residues in the CDR3. Germline loops: CDR1 KGHDR, CDR2 SFDVKD.

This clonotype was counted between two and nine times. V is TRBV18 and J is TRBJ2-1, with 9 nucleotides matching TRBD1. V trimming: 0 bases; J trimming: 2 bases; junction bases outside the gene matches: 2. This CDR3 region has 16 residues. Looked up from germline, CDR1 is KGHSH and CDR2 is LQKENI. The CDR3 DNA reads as TGTGCCAGCTCACCACCGGGACAGGGTGCCTACAATGAGCAGTTCTTC. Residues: CASSPPGQGAYNEQFF.

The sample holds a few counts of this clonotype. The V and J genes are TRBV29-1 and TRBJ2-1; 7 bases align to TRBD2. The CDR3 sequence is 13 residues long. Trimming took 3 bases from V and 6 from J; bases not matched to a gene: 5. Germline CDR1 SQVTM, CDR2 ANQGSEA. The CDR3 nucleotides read TGCAGCGTTGAGGGCGGGAGTTTCAATGAGCAGTTCTTC. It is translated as CSVEGGSFNEQFF.

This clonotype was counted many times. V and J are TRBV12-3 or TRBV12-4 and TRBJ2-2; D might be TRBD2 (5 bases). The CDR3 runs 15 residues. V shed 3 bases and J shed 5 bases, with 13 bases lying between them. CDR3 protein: CASSFGKGDTGELFF. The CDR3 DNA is TGTGCCAGCAGTTTCGGCAAGGGAGATACCGGGGAGCTGTTTTTT.

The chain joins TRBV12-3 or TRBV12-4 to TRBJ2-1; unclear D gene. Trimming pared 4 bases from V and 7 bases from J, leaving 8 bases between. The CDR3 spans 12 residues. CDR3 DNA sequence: TGTGCCAGCAGTTCCCGGCTGAATGAGCAGTTCTTC. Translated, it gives CASSSRLNEQFF.

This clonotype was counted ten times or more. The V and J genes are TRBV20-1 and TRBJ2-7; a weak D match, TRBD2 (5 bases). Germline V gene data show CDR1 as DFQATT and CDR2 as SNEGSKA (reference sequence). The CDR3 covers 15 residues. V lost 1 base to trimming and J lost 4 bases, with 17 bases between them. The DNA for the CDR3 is TGCAGTGCTAGAGGTTTAAGCGGCCAAGGGTACGAGCAGTACTTC. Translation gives CSARGLSGQGYEQYF.

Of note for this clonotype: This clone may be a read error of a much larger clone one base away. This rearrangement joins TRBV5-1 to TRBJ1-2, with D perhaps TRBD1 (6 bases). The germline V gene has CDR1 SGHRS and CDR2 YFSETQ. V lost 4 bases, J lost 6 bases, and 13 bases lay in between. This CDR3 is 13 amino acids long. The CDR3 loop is CASSMDSRDGYTF. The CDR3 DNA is TGCGCCAGCAGCATGGACAGCCGGGATGGCTACACCTTC. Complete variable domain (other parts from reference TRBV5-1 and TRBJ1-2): KAGVTQTPRYLIKTRGQQVTLSCSPISGHRSVSWYQQTPGQGLQFLFEYFSETQRNKGNFPGRFSGRQFSNSRSEMNVSTLELGDSALYLCASSMDSRDGYTFGSGTRLTVV.